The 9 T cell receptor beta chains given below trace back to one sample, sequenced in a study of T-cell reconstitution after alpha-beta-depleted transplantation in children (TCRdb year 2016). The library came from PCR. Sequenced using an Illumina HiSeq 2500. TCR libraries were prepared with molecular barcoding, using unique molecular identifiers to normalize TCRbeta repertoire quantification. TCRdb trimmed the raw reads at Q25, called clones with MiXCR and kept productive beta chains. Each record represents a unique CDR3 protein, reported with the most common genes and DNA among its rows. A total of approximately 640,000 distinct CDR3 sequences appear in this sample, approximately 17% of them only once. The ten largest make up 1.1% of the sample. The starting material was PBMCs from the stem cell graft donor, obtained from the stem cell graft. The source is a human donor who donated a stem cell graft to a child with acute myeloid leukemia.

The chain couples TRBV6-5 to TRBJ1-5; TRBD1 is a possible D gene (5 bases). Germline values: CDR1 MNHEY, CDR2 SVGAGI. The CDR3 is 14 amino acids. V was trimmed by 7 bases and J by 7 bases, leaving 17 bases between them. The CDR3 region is CASTPRGTVQPQHF. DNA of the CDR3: TGTGCCAGCACACCTCGTGGGACTGTACAGCCCCAGCATTTT.

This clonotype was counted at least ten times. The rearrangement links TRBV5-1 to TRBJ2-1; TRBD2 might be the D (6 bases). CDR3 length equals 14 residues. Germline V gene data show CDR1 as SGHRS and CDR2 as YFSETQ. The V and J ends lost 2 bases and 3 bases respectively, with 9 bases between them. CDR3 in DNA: TGCGCCAGCAGCTTAACGGGAGACTACAATGAGCAGTTCTTC. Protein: CASSLTGDYNEQFF.

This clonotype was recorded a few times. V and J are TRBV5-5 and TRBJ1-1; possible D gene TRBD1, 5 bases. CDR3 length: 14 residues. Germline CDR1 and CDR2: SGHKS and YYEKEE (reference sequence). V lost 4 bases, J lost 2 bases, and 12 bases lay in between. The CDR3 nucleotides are TGTGCCAGCAGCAACCGGGACGCCAACACTGAAGCTTTCTTT. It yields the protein CASSNRDANTEAFF.

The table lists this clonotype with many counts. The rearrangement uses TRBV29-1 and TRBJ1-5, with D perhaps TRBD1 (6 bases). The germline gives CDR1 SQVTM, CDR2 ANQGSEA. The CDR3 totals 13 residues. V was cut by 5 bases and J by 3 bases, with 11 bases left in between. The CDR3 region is CSVSDSFNQPQHF. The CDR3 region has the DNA TGCAGCGTTTCGGACAGTTTCAATCAGCCCCAGCATTTT.

DNA of the CDR3: TGTGCCATCACGGACAGCGCGAACACCGGGGAGCTGTTTTTT. Amino acid sequence: CAITDSANTGELFF. The chain combines TRBV10-3 with TRBJ2-2, with a weak D call TRBD1 (6 bases). V lost 7 bases to trimming and J lost 0 bases, with 9 bases between them. The germline CDR1 and CDR2 sequences are ENHRY and SYGVKD. The CDR3 totals 14 residues.

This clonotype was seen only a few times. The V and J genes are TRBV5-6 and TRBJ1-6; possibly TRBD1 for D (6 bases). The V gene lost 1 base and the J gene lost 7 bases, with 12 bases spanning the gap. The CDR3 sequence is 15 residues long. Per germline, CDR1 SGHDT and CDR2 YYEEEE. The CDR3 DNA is TGTGCCAGCAGCTTGCAGGGGATCGGAAATTCACCCCTCCACTTT. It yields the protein CASSLQGIGNSPLHF.

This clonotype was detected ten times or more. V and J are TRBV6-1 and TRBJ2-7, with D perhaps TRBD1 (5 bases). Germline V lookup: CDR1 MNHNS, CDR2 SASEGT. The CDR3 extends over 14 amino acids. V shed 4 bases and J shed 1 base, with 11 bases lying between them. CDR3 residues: CASSVQGRSYEQYF. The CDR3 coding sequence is TGTGCCAGCAGTGTCCAGGGTCGATCCTACGAGCAGTACTTC.

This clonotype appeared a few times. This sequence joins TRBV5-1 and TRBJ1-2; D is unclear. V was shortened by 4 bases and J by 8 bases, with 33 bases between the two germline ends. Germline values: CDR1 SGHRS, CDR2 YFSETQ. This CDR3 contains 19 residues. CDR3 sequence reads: CASSPRSQLTGPGSAGYTF. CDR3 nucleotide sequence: TGCGCCAGCAGCCCTCGATCGCAACTTACCGGACCCGGCTCGGCGGGCTACACCTTC.

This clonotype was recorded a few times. The CDR3 here is CATRRGTGYGYTF. The CDR3 region has the DNA TGTGCCACCCGGCGCGGGACAGGCTATGGCTACACCTTC. This chain connects TRBV6-2 or TRBV6-3 to TRBJ1-2; 8 bases align to TRBD1. V gave up 10 bases and J gave up 4 bases; unmatched junction bases: 8. Germline V gene lookup returns CDR1 MNHEY and CDR2 SVGEGT. CDR3 length: 13 residues.